What follows are 19 T cell receptor beta chains derived from one specimen sequenced in a study of T cells in Graves' hyperthyroidism and ophthalmopathy. What was amplified from RNA transcripts were TCR beta CDR3 regions. When the TCR CDR3 underwent first-round RT-PCR, the HTBI primer set was used. Via MiXCR, TCRdb re-called the multiplex PCR reads, giving one row per CDR3 protein. Among nearly 750,000 distinct CDR3 sequences, 30% to 40% were seen once, and the ten largest hold around a third. Input material: blood. The receptors come from a woman aged 40 to 50 with Graves' hyperthyroidism.

This clonotype was counted many times. V gene TRBV29-1 combines with J gene TRBJ2-5; D is ambiguous. This CDR3 has 12 amino acids. Looked up from germline, CDR1 is SQVTM and CDR2 is ANQGSEA. V shed 3 bases and J shed 4 bases, with 9 bases lying between them. CDR3: CSVDRNIETQYF. In DNA form, the CDR3 reads TGCAGCGTTGACAGAAATATAGAGACCCAGTACTTC.

V usage is TRBV20-1 and J usage is TRBJ2-5; 10 bases are shared with TRBD2. The CDR3 spans 14 residues. Germline V gene data show CDR1 as DFQATT and CDR2 as SNEGSKA (reference sequence). The V gene end was trimmed by 6 bases and the J gene end by 1 base; junction bases not matched to a gene: 5. The CDR3 is CSALGLAIQETQYF. In nucleotides, the CDR3 is TGCAGTGCCTTGGGACTAGCGATCCAAGAGACCCAGTACTTC.

Concerning this clonotype: A junction end diverges from the germline sequence, so it may reflect a read error. This rearrangement joins TRBV24-1 to TRBJ1-3; TRBD1 might be the D (5 bases). Per germline, CDR1 KGHDR and CDR2 SFDVKD. The CDR3 contains 15 residues. CDR3 nucleotides: TGTGCCACCAGTGATCCCGGGACGCTTGGAAACACCGTATATTTT. Translating it yields CATSDPGTLGNTVYF.

The rearrangement joins TRBV6-6 to TRBJ2-7, with D possibly being TRBD1 or TRBD2 (5 bases each). This CDR3 is built from 12 residues. With 5 bases removed from V and 6 bases from J, the gap between germline ends came to 11 bases. Germline V gene sequence: CDR1 MNHNY, CDR2 SVGAGI (reference sequence). The CDR3 DNA follows: TGTGCCAGCAGTGCAGGGACCTCCGAGCAGTACTTC. It translates to CASSAGTSEQYF.

This clonotype was seen many times. The genes are TRBV27 and TRBJ2-5; 12 nucleotides line up with TRBD2. This CDR3 contains 14 residues. V gave up 6 bases and J gave up 4 bases; unmatched junction bases: 3. CDR1 MNHEY and CDR2 SMNVEV come from the germline V gene (reference sequence). The CDR3 nucleotides are TGTGCCAGCAGACCGGGACTAGCGGGAGAGACCCAGTACTTC. Protein: CASRPGLAGETQYF.

This clonotype has only one observation. A read error may account for a junction end that differs from germline. This chain joins TRBV25-1 and TRBJ2-7, with 7 bases matching TRBD1. Germline lookup yields CDR1 MGHDK and CDR2 SYGVNS. This CDR3 comprises 15 residues. The CDR3 sequence: CAGSRDRANLDEQYF. DNA of the CDR3: TGTGCCGGCAGTCGCGACAGGGCTAATTTGGACGAGCAGTACTTC.

This chain connects TRBV5-4 to TRBJ2-7; D gene unclear. This CDR3 comprises 13 residues. The germline V gene has CDR1 SGHNT and CDR2 YYREEE (reference sequence). V was trimmed by 3 bases and J by 2 bases, leaving 9 bases between them. As DNA, the CDR3 is TGTGCCAGCAGCTCCGGGTCTACCTACGAGCAGTACTTC. It translates to CASSSGSTYEQYF.

On this clonotype itself: This may come from a read error, since a much larger clone is one base off. The CDR3 end shows no conserved phenylalanine or tryptophan, and so a read error is likely. The chain uses TRBV7-2 and TRBJ1-1; D perhaps matches TRBD1 (5 bases). The V and J ends lost 2 bases and 3 bases respectively, with 10 bases between them. The CDR3 totals 14 residues. CDR1 is SGHTA, CDR2 FQGNSA, per germline. The CDR3 region is CASSLNEGDTEAFL. The CDR3 nucleotides read TGTGCCAGCAGCTTAAATGAAGGGGACACTGAAGCTTTCCTT.

This clonotype was recorded at least ten times. The J gene is TRBJ1-1, the V gene TRBV6-5; 9 positions match TRBD1. CDR1 and CDR2 from the germline V gene are MNHEY and SVGAGI. With V trimmed by 5 bases and J by 4 bases, 11 bases remained unmatched. The CDR3 loop spans 16 amino acids. The CDR3 DNA follows: TGTGCCAGCAGTCGAATACGTACAGGGGGCGGCACTGAAGCTTTCTTT. Its protein product is CASSRIRTGGGTEAFF.

This clonotype was seen a handful of times. This chain connects TRBV10-3 to TRBJ1-1; 7 bases map to TRBD1. Germline V lookup: CDR1 ENHRY, CDR2 SYGVKD. V dropped 3 bases and J dropped 4; count of bases not matched to a gene: 8. The CDR3 loop spans 15 amino acids. CDR3 sequence: CAISENRGYGTEAFF. CDR3 bases: TGTGCCATCAGTGAAAACAGGGGTTATGGCACTGAAGCTTTCTTT.

The chain carries TRBV3-1 and TRBJ1-5, with a weak D call TRBD1 (5 bases). The CDR3 has 15 residues. V lost 1 base and J 7 bases, leaving 14 bases between the germline ends. Germline CDR1 LGHDT, CDR2 YNNKEL (reference sequence). In nucleotides, the CDR3 is TGTGCCAGCAGCCAAGCTGGCAGGGCGGACCAGCCCCAGCATTTT. Translated, it gives CASSQAGRADQPQHF.

Note on this clonotype: At one boundary the junction diverges from the germline segment, which might be a read error. CDR3 sequence reads: CASSAGQGAFGNTMYF. DNA of the CDR3: TGTGCCAGCAGCGCGGGACAGGGGGCGTTCGGAAACACCATGTATTTT. The genes are TRBV7-2 and TRBJ1-3; 12 bases line up with TRBD1. CDR1 and CDR2 from the germline V gene are SGHTA and FQGNSA. CDR3 size: 16 residues.

V usage is TRBV15 and J usage is TRBJ2-7; 10 bases map to TRBD1. CDR1 is LNHNV and CDR2 is YYDKDF in the germline V gene (reference sequence). The V segment lost 3 bases and the J segment 7 bases; nucleotides outside the gene matches: 9. There are 15 residues in the CDR3. DNA of the CDR3: TGTGCCACCAGCAGTTACGGACAGGGGGTCGGGGAGCAGTACTTC. This codes for CATSSYGQGVGEQYF.

The rearrangement links TRBV10-3 to TRBJ2-7, with D perhaps TRBD1 (7 bases). CDR1 and CDR2 (germline): ENHRY, SYGVKD. V gave up 6 bases and J gave up 5 bases, with 23 bases separating them. CDR3 length equals 16 residues. Here the CDR3 DNA reads TGTGCCATCAGCGTGGGGACTGACAGGGTGAAAAACGAGCAGTACTTC. Translating gives CAISVGTDRVKNEQYF.

Only a few counts were recorded for this clonotype. The chain couples TRBV12-3 or TRBV12-4 to TRBJ1-3, with 9 bases identical to TRBD1. V lost 6 bases and J lost 3; bases outside the gene matches: 6. The CDR3 is 15 amino acids. The CDR3 loop reads CASSRGQGLGNTIYF. The CDR3 region has the DNA TGTGCCAGCAGCCGAGGACAGGGGCTTGGAAACACCATATATTTT.

The chain recombines TRBV6-5 with TRBJ2-7; TRBD2 aligns across 8 bases. Germline V gene data show CDR1 as MNHEY and CDR2 as SVGAGI. V gave up 5 bases and J gave up 4 bases; unmatched junction bases: 4. This CDR3 contains 13 residues. CDR3 DNA sequence: TGTGCCAGCAGTCGGGGGGGCCGATACGAGCAGTACTTC. Translating gives CASSRGGRYEQYF.

This rearrangement joins TRBV29-1 to TRBJ2-3; D is unclear. The CDR3 is 13 amino acids. With 7 bases removed from V and 2 bases from J, the gap between germline ends came to 13 bases. CDR1 SQVTM and CDR2 ANQGSEA come from the germline V gene. The CDR3 protein is CSANSGATDTQYF. The CDR3 DNA reads as TGCAGCGCGAACTCTGGCGCCACAGATACGCAGTATTTT.

On this clonotype itself: Since the CDR3 does not end with the conserved phenylalanine or tryptophan, this likely comes from a read error. V usage is TRBV9 and J usage is TRBJ1-1; 9 bases fit TRBD1. Germline assignment: CDR1 SGDLS and CDR2 YYNGEE. This CDR3 spans 20 amino acids. J gave up 4 bases and V 5 bases, and 24 bases lay outside the gene matches. Written as DNA, the CDR3 is TGTGCCAGCAGTGAGCGGACAGGGGCGCTCCATTTTGTTTGGGGCACTGAAGCTTTCCTT. Encoded protein: CASSERTGALHFVWGTEAFL.

With respect to this clonotype: A much bigger clone sits one base away, suggesting this may be a read error. The chain links TRBV12-3 or TRBV12-4 to TRBJ1-1, with TRBD1 as a possible D gene (6 bases). Trimming pared 6 bases from V and 4 bases from J, leaving 15 bases between. This CDR3 contains 14 residues. CDR3 DNA sequence: TGTGCCAGCAGGTATCAGGGGCCTCGCACTGAAGCTTTCTTT. Residues: CASRYQGPRTEAFF.